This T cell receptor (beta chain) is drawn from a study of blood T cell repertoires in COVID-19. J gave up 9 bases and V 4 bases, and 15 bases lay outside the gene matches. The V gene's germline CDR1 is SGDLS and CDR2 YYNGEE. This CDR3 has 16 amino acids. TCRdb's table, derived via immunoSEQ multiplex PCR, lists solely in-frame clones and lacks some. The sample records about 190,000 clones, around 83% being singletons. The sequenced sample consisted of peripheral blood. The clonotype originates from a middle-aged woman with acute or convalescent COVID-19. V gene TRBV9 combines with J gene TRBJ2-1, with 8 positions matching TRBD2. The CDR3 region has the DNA TGTGCCAGCAGCCCAACCGGGGGGGCAGGGGAACGTGAGCAGTTCTTC. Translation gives CASSPTGGAGEREQFF.